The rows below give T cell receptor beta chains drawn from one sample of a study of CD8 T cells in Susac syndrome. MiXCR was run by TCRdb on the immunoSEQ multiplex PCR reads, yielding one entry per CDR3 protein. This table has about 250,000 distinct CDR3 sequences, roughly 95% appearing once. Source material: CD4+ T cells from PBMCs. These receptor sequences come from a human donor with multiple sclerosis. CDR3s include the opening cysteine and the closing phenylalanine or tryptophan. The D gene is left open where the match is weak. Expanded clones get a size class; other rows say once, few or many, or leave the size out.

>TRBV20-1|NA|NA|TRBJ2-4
TGCAGTGCTAGGGGGGTAGGGCAAGAAAACATTCAGTACTTC
CSARGVGQENIQYF
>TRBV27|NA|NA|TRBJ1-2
TGTGCCAGCAGTTGGGGCAGCGGGTATGGCTACACCTTC
CASSWGSGYGYTF
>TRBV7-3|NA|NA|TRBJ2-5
TGTGCCAGCAGCTTACTCAGTGGGACGGGGGAGACCCAGTACTTC
CASSLLSGTGETQYF
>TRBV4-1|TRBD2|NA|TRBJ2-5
TGCGCCAGCAGCCAGACGGGGACTAGCGGGACCCCACCGTACTTC
CASSQTGTSGTPPYF
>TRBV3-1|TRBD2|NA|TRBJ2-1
TGTGCCAGCAGCCAAGATCCCGGTCTAGCGGGAGGTGAGCAGTTCTTC
CASSQDPGLAGGEQFF
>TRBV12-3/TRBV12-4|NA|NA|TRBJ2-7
TGTGCCAGCACCCAGGGGCGGGAGCAGTACTTC
CASTQGREQYF
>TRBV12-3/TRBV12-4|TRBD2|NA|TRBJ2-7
TGTGCCAGCAGTTTAATCGGGGGAGGGACCTACGAGCAGTACTTC
CASSLIGGGTYEQYF
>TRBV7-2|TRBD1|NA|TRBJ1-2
TGTGCCAGCAGCCGGGACAGGGGGCCCGGCTACACCTTC
CASSRDRGPGYTF
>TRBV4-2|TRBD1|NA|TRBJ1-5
TGTGCCAGCAGGGGCAGGGGGGGTCAGCCCCAGCATTTT
CASRGRGGQPQHF
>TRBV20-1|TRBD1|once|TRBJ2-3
TGCAGTGCTAGGAATCCGGGACAGGGGATTGATACGCAGTATTTT
CSARNPGQGIDTQYF
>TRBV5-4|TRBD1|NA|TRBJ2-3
TGTGCCAGCAGCACCGGGACAGGGGTAGGGGATACGCAGTATTTT
CASSTGTGVGDTQYF
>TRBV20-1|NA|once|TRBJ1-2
TGCAGTGCTAGAGGGGCCCAGTCCTATGGCTACACCTTC
CSARGAQSYGYTF
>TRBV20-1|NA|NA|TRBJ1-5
TGCAGTGCTAGACAGACAGATGCAGCCCAGCATTTT
CSARQTDAAQHF
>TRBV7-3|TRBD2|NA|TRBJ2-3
TGTGCCAGCAGCTTAGGAGCGGGAGCAGATACGCAGTATTTT
CASSLGAGADTQYF
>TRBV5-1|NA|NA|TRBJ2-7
TGCGCCAGCAGCTTGGTCGGGTTGGGCTCCTACGAGCAGTACTTC
CASSLVGLGSYEQYF
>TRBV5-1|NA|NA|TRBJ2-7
TGCGCCAGCAGCCCATCCCCGGGGAGCTACGAGCAGTACTTC
CASSPSPGSYEQYF